This T cell receptor beta chain comes out of a study of cytomegalovirus exposure and HLA in healthy donors. Study-wide points: The authors later linked a missense DCLRE1C variant to TCR beta V- and J-gene trimming. Three chains linked to CMV were shown in vitro to be specific for CMV antigens. Among the sequence variants, a highly shared cluster was likely an artifact of sequencing.

This clone was seen once. Its antigen is unknown. Researchers ran the PCR with 60 Vbeta and 13 Jbeta primers. Sequenced by immunoSEQ multiplex PCR; TCRdb stores in-frame clones only, minus some. The sample shows 60,000 to 85,000 clones, 78% of them seen only once. Trimming cost V 6 bases and J 0 bases; bases outside gene matches: 8. The CDR3 consists of 17 residues. Germline loops: CDR1 MDHEN, CDR2 SYDVKM. J is TRBJ2-3 and V is TRBV28; TRBD1 matches 11 bases. Sequencing was carried out using PBMCs. The sequence derives from a man aged 40-49 years in good health and CMV-seronegative. DNA of the CDR3: TGTGCCAGCAGACTACGGACAGGGGGCCTGAGCACAGATACGCAGTATTTT. Translation: CASRLRTGGLSTDTQYF.